One and the same sample provided the 2 T cell receptor beta chains below, sequenced in a study of cytomegalovirus exposure and HLA in healthy donors. Researchers ran the PCR with 60 Vbeta and 13 Jbeta primers. Libraries were prepared by immunoSEQ multiplex PCR; TCRdb keeps only in-frame clonotypes and omits some of them. The sample consists of some 110,000 clones, around 86% of them appearing once. Sequencing was performed on PBMCs. These receptors originate from a man aged 25 to 45 in good health and CMV-seropositive.

This clone was recorded once. The CDR3 nucleotides read TGTGCCAGCAGCTTCCTAAGCCCCTATGGCTACACCTTC. Encoded protein: CASSFLSPYGYTF. This chain uses TRBV7-2 with TRBJ1-2; no firm D call. This CDR3 spans 13 amino acids. With 3 bases removed from V and 4 bases from J, the gap between germline ends came to 9 bases. Germline CDR1 and CDR2: SGHTA and FQGNSA.

The chain links TRBV7-2 to TRBJ1-2; 10 bases line up with TRBD1. Germline V gives CDR1 SGHTA, CDR2 FQGNSA. Trimming took 6 bases from V and 5 from J; bases not matched to a gene: 9. This CDR3 is built from 15 residues. CDR3 coding DNA: TGTGCCAGCAGTTACGACAGGGGGCAGGGTTATGGCTACACCTTC. Residues: CASSYDRGQGYGYTF. The entire variable domain, with the rest obtained from reference TRBV7-2 and TRBJ1-2, is as follows: GAGVSQSPSNKVTEKGKDVELRCDPISGHTALYWYRQSLGQGLEFLIYFQGNSAPDKSGLPSDRFSAERTGGSVSTLTIQRTQQEDSAVYLCASSYDRGQGYGYTFGSGTRLTVV.